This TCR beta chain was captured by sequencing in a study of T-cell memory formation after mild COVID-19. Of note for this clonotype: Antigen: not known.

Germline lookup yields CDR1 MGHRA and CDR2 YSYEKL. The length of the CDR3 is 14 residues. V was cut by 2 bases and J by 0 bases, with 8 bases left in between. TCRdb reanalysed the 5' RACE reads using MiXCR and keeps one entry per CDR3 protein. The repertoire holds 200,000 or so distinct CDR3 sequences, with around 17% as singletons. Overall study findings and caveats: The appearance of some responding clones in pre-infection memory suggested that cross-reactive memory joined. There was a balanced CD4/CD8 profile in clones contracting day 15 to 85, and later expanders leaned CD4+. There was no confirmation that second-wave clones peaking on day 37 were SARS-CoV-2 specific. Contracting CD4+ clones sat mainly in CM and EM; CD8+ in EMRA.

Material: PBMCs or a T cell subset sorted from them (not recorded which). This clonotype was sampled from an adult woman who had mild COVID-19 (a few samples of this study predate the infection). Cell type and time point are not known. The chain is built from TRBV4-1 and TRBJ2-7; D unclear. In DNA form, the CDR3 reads TGCGCCAGCAGCCAACCGCGGAACTCCTACGAGCAGTACTTC. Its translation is CASSQPRNSYEQYF.